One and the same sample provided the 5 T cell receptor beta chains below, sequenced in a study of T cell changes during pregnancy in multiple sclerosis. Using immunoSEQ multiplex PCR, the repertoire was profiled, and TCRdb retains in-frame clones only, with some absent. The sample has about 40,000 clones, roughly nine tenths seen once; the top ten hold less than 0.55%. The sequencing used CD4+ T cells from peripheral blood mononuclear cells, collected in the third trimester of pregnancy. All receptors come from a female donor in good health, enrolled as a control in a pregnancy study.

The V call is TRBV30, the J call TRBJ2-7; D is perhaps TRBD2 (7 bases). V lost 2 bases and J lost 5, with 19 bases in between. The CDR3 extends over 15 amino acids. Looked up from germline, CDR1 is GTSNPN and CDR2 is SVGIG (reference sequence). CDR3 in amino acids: CAWSRPFAGAHEQYF. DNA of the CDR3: TGTGCCTGGAGTCGACCCTTTGCGGGGGCCCACGAGCAGTACTTC.

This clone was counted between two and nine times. The CDR3 reads CASSQGLGGAGQPQHF. DNA for the CDR3: TGTGCCAGCAGCCAAGGGCTTGGGGGGGCAGGTCAGCCCCAGCATTTT. The V and J genes are TRBV4-2 and TRBJ1-5, with D possibly TRBD1 on 6 matching bases. The germline V and J ends were trimmed by 1 base and 6 bases, with 16 bases remaining between them. Germline V gene lookup returns CDR1 LGHNA and CDR2 YNFKEQ. This CDR3 comprises 16 residues.

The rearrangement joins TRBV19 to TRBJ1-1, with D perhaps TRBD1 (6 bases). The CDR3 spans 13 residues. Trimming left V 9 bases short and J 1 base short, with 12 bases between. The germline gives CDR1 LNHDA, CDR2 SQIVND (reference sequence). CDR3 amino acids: CARFDRRNTEAFF. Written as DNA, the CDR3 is TGTGCCAGATTCGACAGGAGGAACACTGAAGCTTTCTTT. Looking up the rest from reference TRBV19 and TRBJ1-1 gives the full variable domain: DGGITQSPKYLFRKEGQNVTLSCEQNLNHDAMYWYRQDPGQGLRLIYYSQIVNDFQKGDIAEGYSVSREKKESFPLTVTSAQKNPTAFYLCARFDRRNTEAFFGQGTRLTVV.

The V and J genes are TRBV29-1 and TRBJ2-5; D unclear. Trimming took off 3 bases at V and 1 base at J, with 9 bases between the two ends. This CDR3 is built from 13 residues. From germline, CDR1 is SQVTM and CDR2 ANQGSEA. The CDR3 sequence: CSVDRGFQETQYF. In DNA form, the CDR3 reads TGCAGCGTTGATCGCGGATTCCAAGAGACCCAGTACTTC.

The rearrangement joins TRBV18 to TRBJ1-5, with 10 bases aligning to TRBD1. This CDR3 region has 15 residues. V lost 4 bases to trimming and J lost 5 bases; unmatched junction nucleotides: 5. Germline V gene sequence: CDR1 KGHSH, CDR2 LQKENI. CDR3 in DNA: TGTGCCAGCTCACGGGGACAGGGGAGGGATCAGCCCCAGCATTTT. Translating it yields CASSRGQGRDQPQHF.